This T cell receptor beta chain was sequenced during a study of cytomegalovirus exposure and HLA in healthy donors. Overall study findings and caveats: In an earlier analysis, about 87% or about 30%: the productive usage of most TCR beta V segments. Reportedly, HLA-A and HLA-B alleles of most subjects were accurately predicted from TCR beta. Later analysis showed most CMV-associated TCR beta chains appearing HLA-restricted. Presence/absence analyses treated sequencing depth as roughly uniform across donors.

Regarding this clone: What it binds is unknown.

The CDR3 spans 17 residues. Germline lookup yields CDR1 LNHDA and CDR2 SQIVND (reference sequence). V was trimmed by 4 bases and J by 4 bases, leaving 22 bases between them. 13 Jbeta primers and 60 Vbeta primers were used for the PCR. Sequenced by immunoSEQ multiplex PCR; TCRdb stores in-frame clones only, minus some. There are 95,000 to 150,000 clones in the sample; 65% to 90% occur only once, and 2% to 2.5% lies in the top ten. This receptor was obtained from a man aged 30 to 39 in good health and CMV-seronegative. Sequenced input: PBMCs. This sequence joins TRBV19 and TRBJ1-1, with a weak D call TRBD1 (6 bases). The CDR3 here is CASSTWDMRIGGTEAFF. In DNA form, the CDR3 reads TGTGCCAGTAGTACCTGGGACATGAGGATTGGTGGCACTGAAGCTTTCTTT.